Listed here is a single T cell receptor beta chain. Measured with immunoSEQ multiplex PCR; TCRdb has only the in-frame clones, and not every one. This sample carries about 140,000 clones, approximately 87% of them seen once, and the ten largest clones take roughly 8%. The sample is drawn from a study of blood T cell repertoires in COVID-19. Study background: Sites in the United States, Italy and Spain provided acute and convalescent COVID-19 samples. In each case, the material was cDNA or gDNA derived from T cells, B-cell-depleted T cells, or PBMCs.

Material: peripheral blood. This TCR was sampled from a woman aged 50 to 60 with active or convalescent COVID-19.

The CDR3 DNA sequence: TGCAGTGCTAGTTCCTCAGCGGGAGGCCCCCAGCTCAATGAGCAGTTCTTC. It codes for CSASSSAGGPQLNEQFF. The chain recombines TRBV20-1 with TRBJ2-1; TRBD2 matches at 9 bases. There are 17 residues in the CDR3. From germline, CDR1 is DFQATT and CDR2 SNEGSKA (reference sequence). Trimming at V came to 3 bases and at J to 6 bases, leaving 15 bases not matched to a gene.